Listed here are 19 T cell receptor beta chains from one sample, sequenced in a study of blood T cells in healthy people across ages. It was with a sample-barcoded 5' primer and a J-beta primer mix that a second PCR of about 6 to 12 cycles was run. TCRdb passed the 5' RACE reads through MiXCR, listing each CDR3 protein once. The sample gives some 1.5 million distinct CDR3 sequences, 35% to 45% of which show up once; 4% is in the top ten. The sequenced sample consisted of blood. The receptors derive from a woman aged 18-30 years in good health.

The chain carries TRBV20-1 and TRBJ1-2; D is ambiguous. CDR1 DFQATT and CDR2 SNEGSKA come from the germline V gene (reference sequence). Trimming took 1 base from V and 8 from J, leaving 14 bases between them. This CDR3 contains 13 residues. The DNA of the CDR3 is TGCAGTGCTAGAGCAACAGCGCCTAGGGGCTACACCTTC. It translates to CSARATAPRGYTF.

This clonotype was seen only a few times. The rearrangement joins TRBV7-9 to TRBJ1-2, with a weak D call TRBD1 (6 bases). V was trimmed by 5 bases and J by 7 bases, leaving 20 bases between them. Per the germline V gene, CDR1 is SEHNR and CDR2 is FQNEAQ (reference sequence). The CDR3 loop spans 15 amino acids. The CDR3 bases are TGTGCCAGCAGCACCGTAGGGGGGGGGCAGTTTGGCTACACCTTC. This gives the protein CASSTVGGGQFGYTF.

This sequence joins TRBV6-1 and TRBJ1-4; 9 bases align to TRBD1. This CDR3 region has 14 residues. Germline V gene data show CDR1 as MNHNS and CDR2 as SASEGT. Trimming removed 11 bases from V and 8 bases from J; junction bases left unmatched: 12. The CDR3 is CAGARQGVGEKLFF. The CDR3, as DNA: TGTGCCGGGGCTCGACAGGGGGTTGGGGAAAAACTGTTTTTT.

The CDR3 reads CASSQRGGTGELFF. CDR3 in DNA: TGTGCCAGCAGTCAGCGGGGGGGCACCGGGGAGCTGTTTTTT. The genes are TRBV12-3 or TRBV12-4 and TRBJ2-2, with TRBD2 matching over 10 bases. J lost 4 bases, V lost 5 bases, and 1 base had no gene match. The CDR3 covers 14 residues.

This chain uses TRBV6-2 or TRBV6-3 with TRBJ2-7; TRBD1 is a possible D gene (5 bases). Deletions cut 6 bases from V and 4 bases from J, with 10 bases between. The CDR3 has 12 residues. Germline assignment: CDR1 MNHEY and CDR2 SVGEGT. CDR3 sequence: CASRDTKYEQYF. CDR3 DNA: TGTGCCAGCAGGGACACCAAATACGAGCAGTACTTC.

Here the CDR3 DNA reads TGTGCCAGCCCAGACAGGGCATATGGCTACACCTTC. It yields the protein CASPDRAYGYTF. The V call is TRBV27, the J call TRBJ1-2; 7 bases line up with TRBD1. V was pared by 8 bases and J by 5 bases, with 5 bases of the junction left unmatched. There are 12 residues in the CDR3. Germline V gene sequence: CDR1 MNHEY, CDR2 SMNVEV (reference sequence).

The chain employs TRBV7-9 and TRBJ1-2, with a possible D match to TRBD1 (5 bases). Trimming cost V 5 bases and J 0 bases, with 13 bases left between them. Germline loops: CDR1 SEHNR, CDR2 FQNEAQ (reference sequence). The length of the CDR3 is 15 residues. In DNA, the CDR3 is TGTGCCAGCAGCCCAACGCAAGGGGCTAACTATGGCTACACCTTC. It translates to CASSPTQGANYGYTF. The variable domain in full, with the rest retrieved from reference TRBV7-9 and TRBJ1-2, is DTGVSQNPRHKITKRGQNVTFRCDPISEHNRLYWYRQTLGQGPEFLTYFQNEAQLEKSRLLSDRFSAERPKGSFSTLEIQRTEQGDSAMYLCASSPTQGANYGYTFGSGTRLTVV.

This clonotype has more than one count but fewer than ten. The V and J genes are TRBV20-1 and TRBJ1-1, with D perhaps matching TRBD1 (5 bases). V was shortened by 8 bases and J by 4 bases, with 17 bases between the two germline ends. CDR3 length: 13 amino acids. Germline lookup yields CDR1 DFQATT and CDR2 SNEGSKA (reference sequence). As DNA, the CDR3 is TGCAGTTCCCCCCAGGGAGGGGTCACTGAAGCTTTCTTT. Amino acid sequence: CSSPQGGVTEAFF.

The gene calls are TRBV28 and TRBJ1-5, with 9 bases matching TRBD1. The CDR3 extends over 15 amino acids. Trimming at V came to 3 bases and at J to 5 bases, leaving 5 bases not matched to a gene. Germline V gene sequence: CDR1 MDHEN, CDR2 SYDVKM. This chain's CDR3 is CASSLPGQGHQPQHF. The CDR3 DNA reads TGTGCCAGCAGTTTGCCGGGACAGGGACATCAGCCCCAGCATTTT.

This clonotype has just a few counts. In nucleotides, the CDR3 is TGTGCCACCAGCCGTAGTACATTCGAAGATACGCAGTATTTT. Its protein is CATSRSTFEDTQYF. The V gene is TRBV15, the J gene TRBJ2-3; no firm D call. Trimming took 5 bases from V and 5 from J, leaving 14 bases between them. Germline V gene data show CDR1 as LNHNV and CDR2 as YYDKDF (reference sequence). The CDR3 is 14 amino acids.

This sequence joins TRBV28 and TRBJ2-1, with 7 bases aligning to TRBD2. The germline V gene encodes CDR1 MDHEN and CDR2 SYDVKM. Trimming cost V 7 bases and J 6 bases; bases outside gene matches: 9. There are 14 residues in the CDR3. CDR3 DNA sequence: TGTGCCAGCAACCTGGGAGGGACTACCAATGAGCAGTTCTTC. Translated: CASNLGGTTNEQFF.

The chain links TRBV7-2 to TRBJ1-2; D is unclear. With 1 base removed from V and 5 bases from J, the gap between germline ends came to 2 bases. Per the germline V gene, CDR1 is SGHTA and CDR2 is FQGNSA. CDR3 size: 11 residues. The CDR3: CASSLEYGYTF. The CDR3, as DNA: TGTGCCAGCAGCTTAGAATATGGCTACACCTTC.

The chain carries TRBV18 and TRBJ1-5, with a tentative D call TRBD1 (6 bases). V shed 2 bases and J shed 5 bases, with 13 bases lying between them. Germline CDR1 is KGHSH and CDR2 is LQKENI. This CDR3 spans 15 amino acids. CDR3 nucleotides: TGTGCCAGCTCACCAACAGGGTCGGCGGATCAGCCCCAGCATTTT. This gives the protein CASSPTGSADQPQHF.

This clonotype turned up a few times. This chain connects TRBV6-6 to TRBJ1-5, with unresolved D. Germline values: CDR1 MNHNY, CDR2 SVGAGI (reference sequence). This CDR3 is 12 amino acids long. Trimming removed 6 bases from V and 3 bases from J, with 6 bases in between. CDR3 DNA sequence: TGTGCCAGCAGCCACCCCAATCAGCCCCAGCATTTT. Translation: CASSHPNQPQHF.

The V call is TRBV20-1, the J call TRBJ1-6; D call uncertain. V was pared by 5 bases and J by 9 bases, with 14 bases between. The CDR3 is made up of 13 amino acids. Germline V CDR1 and CDR2: DFQATT, SNEGSKA (reference sequence). CDR3 nucleotide sequence: TGCAGTGCTTACCACAGTCCTGGTTCACCCCTCCACTTT. Residues: CSAYHSPGSPLHF.

V is TRBV9 and J is TRBJ2-3; 11 bases agree with TRBD2. Germline CDR1 SGDLS, CDR2 YYNGEE. This CDR3 comprises 17 residues. The V and J ends lost 3 bases and 1 base, in that order; junction bases with no gene match: 7. CDR3 coding DNA: TGTGCCAGCAGCGACGGGCCGACTAGCGGGGGCACAGATACGCAGTATTTT. Its protein product is CASSDGPTSGGTDTQYF.

The chain has TRBV12-3 or TRBV12-4 and TRBJ1-1; the match to TRBD1 covers 9 bases. The CDR3 runs to 14 residues. Trimming at V came to 6 bases and at J to 6 bases, leaving 8 bases not matched to a gene. CDR3 in DNA: TGTGCCAGCAGCACGGACAGGGGACGGGCTGAAGCTTTCTTT. Translation gives CASSTDRGRAEAFF.

The CDR3 DNA follows: TGCGCCAGCAGCCCCGGGGGAACAGGTTATTGGACCCAGTACTTC. Residues: CASSPGGTGYWTQYF. V is TRBV4-3 and J is TRBJ2-5; D possibly corresponds to TRBD2 (6 bases). Germline lookup yields CDR1 LGHNA and CDR2 YSLEER. Trimming stripped 4 bases from V and 7 bases from J, with 19 bases between. The CDR3 loop spans 15 amino acids.

The chain combines TRBV7-9 with TRBJ2-7, with D perhaps matching TRBD1 (6 bases). Germline loops: CDR1 SEHNR, CDR2 FQNEAQ (reference sequence). With 4 bases removed from V and 0 bases from J, the gap between germline ends came to 10 bases. The CDR3 extends over 14 amino acids. The chain's CDR3 is CASSSRDNSYEQYF. Written as DNA, the CDR3 is TGTGCCAGCAGCTCCCGGGACAACTCCTACGAGCAGTACTTC.